The source of this T cell receptor beta chain is a study of T-cell reconstitution after alpha-beta-depleted transplantation in children. Study-wide findings and caveats: From surviving recipient T cells and thymic progenitors came the high day-60 TCRbeta diversity observed in some patients. The origin of alpha-beta T cells about two months after transplant was reportedly several hundred expanded graft clones. T-cell counts and diversity at one year following transplant were attributed mainly to newly produced T cells.

J lost 7 bases, V lost 7 bases, and 10 bases had no gene match. The germline V gene encodes CDR1 LNHDA and CDR2 SQIVND (reference sequence). The CDR3 extends over 15 amino acids. Preparing the TCRbeta library involved the use of unique molecular identifiers. A single record per CDR3 protein comes from TCRdb applying MiXCR to the PCR reads. The sample lists hundreds of thousands of distinct CDR3 sequences; under 15% were seen once. Notes on this clonotype: The antigen is not known.

The chain joins TRBV19 to TRBJ2-2; 9 nucleotides agree with TRBD2. The sample in question was PBMCs, mostly from graft donor cells, obtained 360 days after TCRalphabeta/CD19-depleted stem cell transplant. The TCR was taken from a male patient younger than 18 who had a stem cell transplant for acute myeloid leukemia, so the T cells may come from the graft donor. CDR3 DNA: TGTGCCAGTAACCCCTTAGCGGGAGCACGCGGGGAGCTGTTTTTT. As protein: CASNPLAGARGELFF.